Listed below are T cell receptor beta chains from one sample, sequenced in a study of cytomegalovirus exposure and HLA in healthy donors. Profiled with immunoSEQ multiplex PCR; TCRdb holds only in-frame clones, not every one. Among about 150,000 clones listed, around 74% were seen once. The source material was PBMCs. These receptor sequences come from a man aged 45 to 65 in good health and CMV-seropositive. CDR3s leave out the opening cysteine and the closing phenylalanine or tryptophan.

j_call | v_call | cdr3_aa
TRBJ2-2 | TRBV7-8 | ASSFGLAGDTGELF
TRBJ1-2 | TRBV27 | ASSRGTDNYGYT
TRBJ1-5 | TRBV28 | ASSPQAYSNQPQH
TRBJ2-7 | TRBV2 | ASRAGGGSTYEQY
TRBJ2-3 | TRBV30 | AWDGQDSMSDTQY
TRBJ2-1 | TRBV9 | ASSPAWDTRYNEQF
TRBJ2-3 | TRBV30 | AWSVLSSVGTDTQY
TRBJ1-5 | TRBV30 | AWSQMGGGGTEPQH
TRBJ2-7 | TRBV29-1 | SVRHAGGYEQY
TRBJ1-1 | TRBV4-1 | ASSHPKGQGSGMNTEAF
TRBJ2-5 | TRBV28 | ASSETGGGETQY
TRBJ2-5 | TRBV5-4 | ASSLEGDRAVKTQY
TRBJ2-2 | TRBV4-1 | ASSQDRLANTGELF
TRBJ1-4 | TRBV7-2 | ASSRTLYAANEKLF
TRBJ2-7 | TRBV6-5 | ASSRKQGGRNEQY
- | TRBV28 | ATSTSPGLGSGSYEQY
TRBJ2-1 | TRBV5-1 | ASSLEGLADDTYNEQF
TRBJ2-7 | TRBV14 | ASSPGRLQGSSYEQY
TRBJ2-5 | TRBV6-5 | ASSYSEGVEGQY
TRBJ2-7 | TRBV5-1 | ASSSPGFDEQY
TRBJ2-1 | TRBV5-6 | ASSNPTSGSNEQF
TRBJ2-2 | TRBV30 | AQGQGRTGELF
TRBJ2-7 | TRBV7-9 | ASSLEFGTALYEQY
TRBJ2-3 | TRBV5-6 | ASSLIFGAGGTDTQY
TRBJ2-3 | TRBV7-9 | ASSFGWRIDTDTQY
TRBJ2-7 | TRBV18 | ASSPGTGSDEQY
TRBJ2-3 | TRBV25-1 | ASRRSDTQY
TRBJ2-7 | TRBV5-4 | ASSLELAETYEQY
TRBJ2-5 | TRBV2 | ASSEGRETQY
TRBJ1-2 | TRBV6-6 | ASSYSEEGYGYT
TRBJ2-7 | TRBV2 | ASSEGEGRRY
TRBJ2-1 | TRBV27 | ASNGGGYNEQF
TRBJ2-7 | TRBV5-1 | ASSFASGTDEQY
TRBJ1-1 | TRBV6-4 | ASSERRKNTEAF
TRBJ2-7 | TRBV9 | ASSVGLADSYEQY
TRBJ1-2 | TRBV5-6 | ASLGSSGTDYGYT
TRBJ1-2 | TRBV19 | ASSMYREGSGYT
TRBJ2-6 | TRBV28 | ASSRSGFLSSGANVLT
TRBJ2-5 | TRBV7-2 | ASRGQYQETQY
TRBJ1-6 | TRBV28 | ASSFWDLDNSPLH
TRBJ2-4 | TRBV5-3 | ARSLPRLVKNIQY
TRBJ2-1 | TRBV15 | ATSRAVNEQF
TRBJ2-6 | TRBV19 | ASTDRVNSGANVLT
TRBJ2-3 | TRBV7-3 | ASSSRAGTRIQAGTQY
TRBJ2-3 | TRBV5-1 | ASSLVAGGEDTQY
TRBJ2-7 | TRBV5-4 | ASSLDSGLAGSYEQY
TRBJ2-7 | TRBV29-1 | SVAELAGGPYEQY
TRBJ2-7 | TRBV10-1 | ASSESRGGGRGEQY
TRBJ2-5 | TRBV10-2 | ASGKASGTETQY